The 14 T cell receptor beta chains below were found in one sample sequenced in a study of cytomegalovirus exposure and HLA in healthy donors. The PCR employed 60 Vbeta primers together with 13 Jbeta primers. TCRdb's copy holds only in-frame clones and misses some; the assay was immunoSEQ multiplex PCR. The sample comprises 150,000 to 200,000 clones, roughly 84% of which are singletons, and approximately 2.3% rests with the top ten. The source material was PBMCs. These receptors were collected from a man in his late teens or twenties in good health and CMV-seropositive.

As regards this clone: Relative to the germline gene, one junction end is altered; a read error may explain this. V is TRBV7-2 and J is TRBJ2-6; D may be TRBD1 (6 bases). The CDR3 has 19 amino acids. Per the germline V gene, CDR1 is SGHTA and CDR2 is FQGNSA. In nucleotides, the CDR3 is TGTGCCAGCAGCCAAATTGCTGGGGGCCCCGCCTCTGGGGCCAACGGCCTGACTTTC. It encodes CASSQIAGGPASGANGLTF.

The V and J genes are TRBV9 and TRBJ2-3; TRBD2 matches at 8 bases. The J segment lost 3 bases and the V segment lost 3 bases, leaving 6 bases of the junction unmatched. This CDR3 is 15 amino acids long. From germline, CDR1 is SGDLS and CDR2 YYNGEE. The CDR3 DNA reads as TGTGCCAGCAGCGAGGCGGGGGGCAAGACAGATACGCAGTATTTT. It encodes CASSEAGGKTDTQYF.

The rearrangement joins TRBV18 to TRBJ2-7; D gene unclear. Germline CDR1 KGHSH, CDR2 LQKENI. CDR3 length equals 13 residues. The germline V and J ends were trimmed by 2 bases and 3 bases, with 8 bases remaining between them. CDR3 protein: CASSPSPGYEQYF. CDR3 in DNA: TGTGCCAGCTCACCATCACCAGGCTACGAGCAGTACTTC. The complete variable domain, with remaining parts taken from reference TRBV18 and TRBJ2-7, reads NAGVMQNPRHLVRRRGQEARLRCSPMKGHSHVYWYRQLPEEGLKFMVYLQKENIIDESGMPKERFSAEFPKEGPSILRIQQVVRGDSAAYFCASSPSPGYEQYFGPGTRLTVT.

The chain carries TRBV7-9 and TRBJ2-7, with 9 bases that match TRBD1. V gave up 4 bases and J gave up 3 bases; unmatched junction bases: 7. The germline CDR1 and CDR2 sequences are SEHNR and FQNEAQ (reference sequence). This CDR3 is 15 amino acids long. Here the CDR3 reads CASSSYSTGGYEQYF. CDR3 coding DNA: TGTGCCAGCAGCTCATATTCGACAGGGGGCTACGAGCAGTACTTC.

This chain connects TRBV4-1 to TRBJ2-1; D gene ambiguous. The CDR3 is 16 residues long. Trimming removed 0 bases at V and 1 base at J, with 10 bases between. Germline V lookup: CDR1 MGHRA, CDR2 YSYEKL. As DNA, the CDR3 is TGCGCCAGCAGCCAAGATCCCCCGGGTTCCTACAATGAGCAGTTCTTC. Translation: CASSQDPPGSYNEQFF.

This clone is a singleton in its sample. The rearrangement uses TRBV18 and TRBJ1-5; 11 nucleotides match TRBD1. Germline CDR1 KGHSH, CDR2 LQKENI. The J segment lost 0 bases and the V segment lost 3 bases, leaving 7 bases of the junction unmatched. CDR3 length: 18 residues. For the CDR3, the DNA is TGTGCCAGCTCACCTAGGACAGGGGGCGTATATAGCAATCAGCCCCAGCATTTT. Residues: CASSPRTGGVYSNQPQHF.

The genes are TRBV7-5 and TRBJ1-5; no DNA check was done on the table's D call, TRBD1. TRBV7-5 is a known pseudogene. This CDR3 has 15 amino acids. The CDR3 DNA is TGTGCCAGAAGCTTACTTTCTTCCCCCGTGGCTCCCCAGCATTTT. Translation gives CARSLLSSPVAPQHF.

DNA for the CDR3: TGTGCCTGGAGTGCCTCTGGACTAGCGGGGGGCCTCCAAGACACCGGGGAGCTGTTTTTT. Amino acid sequence: CAWSASGLAGGLQDTGELFF. The V and J genes are TRBV30 and TRBJ2-2, with 14 bases fitting TRBD2. V dropped 1 base and J dropped 3; count of bases not matched to a gene: 13. The germline V gene has CDR1 GTSNPN and CDR2 SVGIG (reference sequence). The CDR3 extends over 20 amino acids.

The chain combines TRBV6-5 with TRBJ2-3; no clear D gene. Germline V lookup: CDR1 MNHEY, CDR2 SVGAGI. V was clipped by 0 bases and J by 15 bases, with 19 bases between them. The CDR3 spans 14 residues. CDR3 nucleotide sequence: TGTGCCAGCAGTTACTCGGTTATCGACATATCCCTTTATTTT. This encodes CASSYSVIDISLYF.

The V and J genes are TRBV6-6 and TRBJ1-5; possibly TRBD1 for D (6 bases). The CDR3 is 14 residues long. From germline, CDR1 is MNHNY and CDR2 SVGAGI (reference sequence). The V gene lost 6 bases and the J gene lost 0 bases, with 9 bases spanning the gap. The CDR3: CASRQGYSNQPQHF. Written as DNA, the CDR3 is TGTGCCAGCAGACAGGGCTATAGCAATCAGCCCCAGCATTTT.

CDR3 nucleotide sequence: TGTGCCTGGAGGACTGATTATAATTCACCCCTCCACTTT. Its protein is CAWRTDYNSPLHF. The V call is TRBV30, the J call TRBJ1-6; D is undetermined. V was trimmed by 3 bases and J by 4 bases, leaving 7 bases between them. The CDR3 is 13 amino acids. Per the germline V gene, CDR1 is GTSNPN and CDR2 is SVGIG (reference sequence).

This chain links TRBV7-3 with TRBJ2-1, with 11 bases identical to TRBD1. CDR1 is SGHTA and CDR2 is FQGTGA in the germline V gene. The CDR3 contains 17 residues. The ends lost 5 bases at V and 3 bases at J; junction bases unmatched: 9. The CDR3 DNA sequence: TGTGCCAGCAGCCTTAATGGACAGGGGGCGGGCTACAATGAGCAGTTCTTC. Translated: CASSLNGQGAGYNEQFF.

The chain carries TRBV5-1 and TRBJ1-5; D is possibly TRBD1 (6 bases). The germline CDR1 and CDR2 sequences are SGHRS and YFSETQ. The CDR3 covers 14 residues. Trimming removed 1 base at V and 7 bases at J, with 12 bases between. The CDR3 DNA is TGCGCCAGCAGCTTGCCAGGGGACGGGCAGCCCCAGCATTTT. Translated, it gives CASSLPGDGQPQHF.

The chain uses TRBV6-5 and TRBJ2-7; 7 bases fit TRBD1. Trimming at V came to 6 bases and at J to 7 bases, leaving 12 bases not matched to a gene. Germline V lookup: CDR1 MNHEY, CDR2 SVGAGI. The CDR3 loop spans 14 amino acids. DNA for the CDR3: TGTGCCAGCAGGCGCCGGGACAGCCTTCGTGAGCAGTACTTC. Its translation: CASRRRDSLREQYF.